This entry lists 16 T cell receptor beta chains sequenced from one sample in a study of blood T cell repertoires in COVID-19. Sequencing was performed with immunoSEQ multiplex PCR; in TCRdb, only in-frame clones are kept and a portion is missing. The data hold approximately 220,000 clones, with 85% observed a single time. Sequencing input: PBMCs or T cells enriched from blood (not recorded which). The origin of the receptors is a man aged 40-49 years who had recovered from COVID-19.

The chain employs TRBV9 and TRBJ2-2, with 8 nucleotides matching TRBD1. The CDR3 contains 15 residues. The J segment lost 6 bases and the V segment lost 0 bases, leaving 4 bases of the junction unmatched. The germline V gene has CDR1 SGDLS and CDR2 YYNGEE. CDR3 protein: CASSVGQGASGELFF. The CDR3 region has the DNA TGTGCCAGCAGCGTAGGGCAGGGGGCTTCCGGGGAGCTGTTTTTT.

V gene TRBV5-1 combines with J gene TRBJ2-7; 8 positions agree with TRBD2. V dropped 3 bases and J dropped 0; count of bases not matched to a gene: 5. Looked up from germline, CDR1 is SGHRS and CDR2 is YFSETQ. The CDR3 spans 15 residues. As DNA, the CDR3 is TGCGCCAGCAGCTCGGGGGGGACGGGCTCCTACGAGCAGTACTTC. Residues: CASSSGGTGSYEQYF. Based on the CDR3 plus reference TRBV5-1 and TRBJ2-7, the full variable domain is KAGVTQTPRYLIKTRGQQVTLSCSPISGHRSVSWYQQTPGQGLQFLFEYFSETQRNKGNFPGRFSGRQFSNSRSEMNVSTLELGDSALYLCASSSGGTGSYEQYFGPGTRLTVT.

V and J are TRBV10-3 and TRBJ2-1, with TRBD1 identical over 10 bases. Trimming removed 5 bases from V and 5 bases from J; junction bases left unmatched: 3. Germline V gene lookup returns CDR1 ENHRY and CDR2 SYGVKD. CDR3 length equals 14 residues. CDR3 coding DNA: TGTGCCATCAGTAGACAGGGGGCGGACAATGAGCAGTTCTTC. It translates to CAISRQGADNEQFF.

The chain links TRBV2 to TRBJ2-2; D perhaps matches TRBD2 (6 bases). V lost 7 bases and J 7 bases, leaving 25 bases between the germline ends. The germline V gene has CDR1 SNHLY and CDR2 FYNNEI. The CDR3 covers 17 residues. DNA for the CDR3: TGTGCCAGCAATAAGGACTCGGGACTTGGGCTCGGCGGGGAGCTGTTTTTT. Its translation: CASNKDSGLGLGGELFF.

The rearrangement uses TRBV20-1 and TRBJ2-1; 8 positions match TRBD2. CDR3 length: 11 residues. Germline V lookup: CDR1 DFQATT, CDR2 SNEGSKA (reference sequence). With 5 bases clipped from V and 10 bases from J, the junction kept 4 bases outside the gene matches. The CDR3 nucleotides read TGCAGTGCTGCACGACTAGCGGAGCAGTTCTTC. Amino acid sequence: CSAARLAEQFF.

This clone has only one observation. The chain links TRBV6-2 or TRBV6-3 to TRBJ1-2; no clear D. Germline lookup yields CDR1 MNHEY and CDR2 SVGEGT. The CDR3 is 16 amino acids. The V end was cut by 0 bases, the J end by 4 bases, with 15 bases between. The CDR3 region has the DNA TGTGCCAGCAGTTACTCCTTCTACGCATCTGTCTATGGCTACACCTTC. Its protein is CASSYSFYASVYGYTF.

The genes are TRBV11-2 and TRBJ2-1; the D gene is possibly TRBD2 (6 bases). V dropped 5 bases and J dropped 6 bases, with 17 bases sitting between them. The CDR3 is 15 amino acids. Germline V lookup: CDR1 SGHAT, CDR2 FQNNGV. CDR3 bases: TGTGCCAGCAGCATTATGGCGGGGAGACTCAATGAGCAGTTCTTC. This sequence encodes CASSIMAGRLNEQFF.

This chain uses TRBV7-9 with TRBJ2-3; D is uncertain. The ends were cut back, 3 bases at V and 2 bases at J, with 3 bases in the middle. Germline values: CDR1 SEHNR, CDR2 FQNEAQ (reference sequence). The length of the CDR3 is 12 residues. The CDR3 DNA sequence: TGTGCCAGCAGCTTGGCCACAGATACGCAGTATTTT. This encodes CASSLATDTQYF.

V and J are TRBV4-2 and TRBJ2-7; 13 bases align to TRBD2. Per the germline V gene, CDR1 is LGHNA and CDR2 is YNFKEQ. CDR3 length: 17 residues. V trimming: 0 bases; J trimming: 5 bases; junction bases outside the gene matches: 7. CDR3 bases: TGTGCCAGCAGCCAAGAAACTAGGACTAGCGGGAGTAACGAGCAGTACTTC. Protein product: CASSQETRTSGSNEQYF.

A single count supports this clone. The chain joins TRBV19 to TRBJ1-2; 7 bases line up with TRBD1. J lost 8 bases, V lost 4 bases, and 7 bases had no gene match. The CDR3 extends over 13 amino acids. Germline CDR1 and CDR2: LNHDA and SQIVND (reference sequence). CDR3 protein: CASSTTGERGYTF. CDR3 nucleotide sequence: TGTGCCAGTAGTACAACAGGGGAACGAGGCTACACCTTC.

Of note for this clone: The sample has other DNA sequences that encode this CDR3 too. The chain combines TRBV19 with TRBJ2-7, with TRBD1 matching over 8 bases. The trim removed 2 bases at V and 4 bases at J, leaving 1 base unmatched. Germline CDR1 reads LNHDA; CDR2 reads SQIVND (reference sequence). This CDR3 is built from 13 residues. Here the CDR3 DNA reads TGTGCCAGTAGTATACGACAGGGGTACGAGCAGTACTTC. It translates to CASSIRQGYEQYF.

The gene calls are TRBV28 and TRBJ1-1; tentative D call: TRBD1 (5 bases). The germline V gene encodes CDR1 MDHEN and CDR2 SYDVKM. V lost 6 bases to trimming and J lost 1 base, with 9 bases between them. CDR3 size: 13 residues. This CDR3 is CASRGLENTEAFF. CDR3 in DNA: TGTGCCAGCAGGGGACTGGAGAACACTGAAGCTTTCTTT.

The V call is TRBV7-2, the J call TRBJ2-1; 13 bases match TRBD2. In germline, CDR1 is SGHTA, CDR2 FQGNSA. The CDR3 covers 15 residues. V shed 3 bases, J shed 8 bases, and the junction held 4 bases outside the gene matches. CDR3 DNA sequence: TGTGCCAGCAGCTTGGGACTAGCGGGACAGGATGAGCAGTTCTTC. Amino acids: CASSLGLAGQDEQFF.

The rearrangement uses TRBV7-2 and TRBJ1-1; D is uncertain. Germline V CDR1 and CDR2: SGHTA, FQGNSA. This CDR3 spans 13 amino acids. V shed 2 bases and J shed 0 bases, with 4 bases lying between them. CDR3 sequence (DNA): TGTGCCAGCAGCTTATACATGAACACTGAAGCTTTCTTT. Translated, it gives CASSLYMNTEAFF.

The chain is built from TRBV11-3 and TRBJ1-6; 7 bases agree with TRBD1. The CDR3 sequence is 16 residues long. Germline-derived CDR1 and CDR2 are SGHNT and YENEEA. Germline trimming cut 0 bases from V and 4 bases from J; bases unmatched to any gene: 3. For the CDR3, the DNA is TGTGCCAGCAGCTTAGATCACAGGGGTTATAATTCACCCCTCCACTTT. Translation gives CASSLDHRGYNSPLHF.

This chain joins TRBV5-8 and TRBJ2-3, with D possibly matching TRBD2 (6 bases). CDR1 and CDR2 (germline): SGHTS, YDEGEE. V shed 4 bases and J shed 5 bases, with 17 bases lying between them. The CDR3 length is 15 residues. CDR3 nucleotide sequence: TGTGCCAGCAGCCCGTATCAGGAGGGGAAAGATACGCAGTATTTT. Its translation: CASSPYQEGKDTQYF.